This TCR beta chain was identified during a study of T cell repertoires in cytomegalovirus infection. With 3 bases removed from V and 4 bases from J, the gap between germline ends came to 9 bases. The CDR3 runs 13 residues. The germline CDR1 and CDR2 sequences are LGHDT and YNNKEL (reference sequence). TCRdb itself ran the reads through MiXCR, one entry per CDR3 protein. Among hundreds of thousands of distinct CDR3 sequences, 30% to 40% were seen once, and the ten largest hold roughly a sixth. This clonotype was counted once. Its antigen is unknown. Study-wide points: People with CMV and the relevant HLA were identified by cumulative public TCR beta family frequency.

This chain connects TRBV3-1 to TRBJ2-5; D is ambiguous. The sequencing here drew on cultured PBMCs, taken from culture after CMV antigen stimulation. The sequence derives from a human donor in good health (CMV status not recorded). Some clones in this sample may be carry-over from other donors' samples. CDR3 in amino acids: CASSHHTAETQYF. The CDR3 DNA follows: TGTGCCAGCAGCCACCACACGGCAGAGACCCAGTACTTC.